This entry lists 4 T cell receptor beta chains sequenced from one sample in a study of beta chain features in type 1 diabetes. The authors reverse transcribed all of the isolated RNA, so sequencing captured expressed TCRB transcripts. Profiled with immunoSEQ multiplex PCR; TCRdb holds only in-frame clones, not every one. The sample has 130,000 or so clones, 17% seen once; the top ten hold roughly 2.6%. Study-wide points: Shorter TCRB CDR3s, moderately but significantly so, marked every one of the four CD4+ subsets in Type 1 diabetes patients.

These TCRs' antigens remain unknown. Sequencing was done on a sample of central memory CD4+ T cells from blood. These receptors were collected from a man aged 18 to 30 with type 1 diabetes.

This sequence joins TRBV4-1 and TRBJ2-7; no definite D call. The CDR3 covers 13 residues. V was trimmed by 2 bases and J by 3 bases, leaving 8 bases between them. CDR1 is MGHRA and CDR2 is YSYEKL in the germline V gene. CDR3 loop: CASSQSSNYEQYF. CDR3 in DNA: TGCGCCAGCAGCCAAAGTAGCAACTACGAGCAGTACTTC.

The J gene is TRBJ1-1, the V gene TRBV5-1, with a weak D call TRBD1 (5 bases). Per the germline V gene, CDR1 is SGHRS and CDR2 is YFSETQ. V shed 4 bases and J shed 1 base, with 11 bases lying between them. The CDR3 runs to 14 residues. This chain's CDR3 is CASSPGQPNTEAFF. The CDR3 coding sequence is TGCGCCAGCAGCCCCGGACAACCGAACACTGAAGCTTTCTTT.

A word on this clone: Other DNA variants within this sample encode the same CDR3. The rearrangement uses TRBV28 and TRBJ1-2, with TRBD1 matching 7 bases. J gave up 4 bases and V 6 bases, and 8 bases lay outside the gene matches. The germline V gene encodes CDR1 MDHEN and CDR2 SYDVKM. The CDR3 spans 14 residues. The CDR3 DNA sequence: TGTGCCAGCAGCCTAACGGGACAGATCTATGGCTACACCTTC. Translating it yields CASSLTGQIYGYTF.

A few counts support this clone. V usage is TRBV2 and J usage is TRBJ2-1; D remains unclear. Germline lookup yields CDR1 SNHLY and CDR2 FYNNEI. This CDR3 has 11 amino acids. Trimming took 5 bases from V and 4 from J, leaving 3 bases between them. DNA for the CDR3: TGTGCCAGCAGTATATACAATGAGCAGTTCTTC. This encodes CASSIYNEQFF.